What follows are 6 T cell receptor beta chains derived from one specimen sequenced in a study of shared clonotypes between healthy human individuals. Measured with immunoSEQ multiplex PCR; TCRdb has only the in-frame clones, and not every one. Among about 2.4 million clones listed, roughly 92% were seen once. Input material: naive CD4+ T cells sorted from blood. Subset reported: CD45RA+ positively selected. These receptors originate from a man aged 18 to 35 in good health.

The rearrangement links TRBV9 to TRBJ1-2; TRBD1 agrees at 10 bases. Germline CDR1 reads SGDLS; CDR2 reads YYNGEE. V lost 3 bases to trimming and J lost 4 bases; unmatched junction nucleotides: 9. The CDR3 consists of 16 residues. CDR3 nucleotide sequence: TGTGCCAGCAGCGAGGTGACAGGGGGCAATGGCTATGGCTACACCTTC. Its translation: CASSEVTGGNGYGYTF. Full variable domain (outside the CDR3, taken from reference TRBV9 and TRBJ1-2): DSGVTQTPKHLITATGQRVTLRCSPRSGDLSVYWYQQSLDQGLQFLIQYYNGEERAKGNILERFSAQQFPDLHSELNLSSLELGDSALYFCASSEVTGGNGYGYTFGSGTRLTVV.

The chain is built from TRBV1 and TRBJ2-1; the table assigns TRBD2, which was not confirmed against the DNA. TRBV1 is a known pseudogene. The CDR3 has 15 amino acids. CDR3 in DNA: TGCACCAGCAGCCAGCCTAGCGGCTCCTACAATGAGCAGTTCTTC. The encoded protein is CTSSQPSGSYNEQFF.

Worth noting for this clone: The sample carries other DNA sequences with the same CDR3. This chain connects TRBV18 to TRBJ2-1, with TRBD2 identical over 8 bases. This CDR3 comprises 15 residues. The germline CDR1 and CDR2 sequences are KGHSH and LQKENI. Losses at the gene ends were 2 bases for V and 2 bases for J; bases not matched to a gene: 2. The CDR3 reads CASSPLAGTYNEQFF. For the CDR3, the DNA is TGTGCCAGCTCACCATTAGCGGGAACCTACAATGAGCAGTTCTTC.

CDR3 in DNA: TGTGCCTGGGTTGTAGCGGGGGGGGACACAGATACGCAGTATTTT. This encodes CAWVVAGGDTDTQYF. The chain couples TRBV30 to TRBJ2-3; 11 nucleotides line up with TRBD2. Unmatched junction bases numbered 6, after V lost 5 bases and J lost 2 bases. Per germline, CDR1 GTSNPN and CDR2 SVGIG (reference sequence). The CDR3 length is 15 residues.

The rearrangement joins TRBV15 to TRBJ2-7; no reliable D call. CDR1 is LNHNV, CDR2 YYDKDF, per germline (reference sequence). Trimming stripped 4 bases from V and 1 base from J, with 14 bases between. The CDR3 spans 15 residues. The CDR3 bases are TGTGCCACCAGCATGAGCAGTTTAATTTCCTACGAGCAGTACTTC. Encoded protein: CATSMSSLISYEQYF.

The CDR3 protein is CASSLRVSLYEQYF. The CDR3 coding sequence is TGTGCCAGCAGCCTCCGGGTTTCTCTCTACGAGCAGTACTTC. The V gene is TRBV5-8, the J gene TRBJ2-7; D is uncertain. Trimming pared 4 bases from V and 3 bases from J, leaving 14 bases between. The germline gives CDR1 SGHTS, CDR2 YDEGEE. The CDR3 has 14 residues. The full variable domain, completed using reference TRBV5-8 and TRBJ2-7, is EAGVTQSPTHLIKTRGQQATLRCSPISGHTSVYWYQQALGLGLQFLLWYDEGEERNRGNFPPRFSGRQFPNYSSELNVNALELEDSALYLCASSLRVSLYEQYFGPGTRLTVT.